This is a list of T cell receptor beta chains from one sample in a study of blood T cell repertoires in COVID-19. The table came from immunoSEQ multiplex PCR; TCRdb's copy has only in-frame clones and leaves some out. This table holds about 140,000 clones, about 82% found once. The material sequenced was peripheral blood. These receptors all stem from a woman older than 75 with active or convalescent COVID-19. The CDR3 runs from the conserved cysteine through the conserved F or W. Each record gives: J gene, clone size, V gene, D gene, CDR3 DNA, CDR3 protein. The D gene is left open where the match is weak. Rows give clone size only sometimes, using once, few, many, or a class for an expanded clone.

>TRBJ2-7|-|TRBV6-5|TRBD2
TGTGCCAGCAGTCTCAGCGGGGTAAACGAGCAGTACTTC
CASSLSGVNEQYF
>TRBJ2-3|-|TRBV2|-
TGTGCCAGCATAAGCTCTTTCTACACAGATACGCAGTATTTT
CASISSFYTDTQYF
>TRBJ2-6|few|TRBV9|-
TGTGCCAGCAGTGGCCAGATAATCCCTTCTGGGGCCAACGTCCTGACTTTC
CASSGQIIPSGANVLTF
>TRBJ2-7|-|TRBV5-6|-
TGTGCCAGCACCCTAGCCGCAGTGACCTACGAGCAGTACTTC
CASTLAAVTYEQYF
>TRBJ2-4|-|TRBV2|TRBD1
TGTGCCAGCAGGGCCGCAGGGGGCGCGGCCAAAAACATTCAGTACTTC
CASRAAGGAAKNIQYF
>TRBJ1-1|-|TRBV5-1|-
TGCGCCAGCAGTTTTGGAGAGAACACTGAAGCTTTCTTT
CASSFGENTEAFF
>TRBJ1-2|-|TRBV19|-
TGTGCCAGTAGAACCGGGGGTATTAACTATGGCTACACCTTC
CASRTGGINYGYTF
>TRBJ2-3|once|TRBV3-1/TRBV3-2|-
TGTGCCAGCAGCCAAGATGGTGGGTCGGACTGGACGCAGTATTTT
CASSQDGGSDWTQYF
>TRBJ1-1|-|TRBV6-5|TRBD1
TGTGCCAGCAGGGGACAGGGATTGAACACTGAAGCTTTCTTT
CASRGQGLNTEAFF
>TRBJ1-6|many|TRBV27|TRBD1
TGTGCCAGCACCCATCGGGGACAGCGAAATTCACCCCTCCACTTT
CASTHRGQRNSPLHF
>TRBJ1-3|-|TRBV5-4|-
TGTGCCAGCAGCGCAACCCTTGGGGGGGGAAACACCATATATTTT
CASSATLGGGNTIYF
>TRBJ1-2|few|TRBV18|TRBD1
TGTGCCAGCTCACCGGAGGTCGGGACAGGGAACTATGGCTACACCTTC
CASSPEVGTGNYGYTF
>TRBJ2-7|-|TRBV7-9|-
TGTGCCAGCAGCTCAGGGGTCGAGCAGTACTTC
CASSSGVEQYF
>TRBJ2-1|-|TRBV30|TRBD2
TGTGCCTGGAGTGGACGGACTAGCCAAATCGGAGGTGGTGAGCAGTTCTTC
CAWSGRTSQIGGGEQFF
>TRBJ1-1|-|TRBV5-5|TRBD1
TGTGCCAGCAGCTCCCAGGGGGGATCGAACACTGAAGCTTTCTTT
CASSSQGGSNTEAFF
>TRBJ1-3|once|TRBV9|-
TGTGCCAGCAGCTCACAAATCTCTGGAAACACCATATATTTT
CASSSQISGNTIYF
>TRBJ2-3|-|TRBV2|TRBD2
TGTGCCAGCAGTGGACTAGCGGGGGGGAGCACAGATACGCAGTATTTT
CASSGLAGGSTDTQYF
>TRBJ1-2|-|TRBV21-1|-
TGTGCCAGCAGCAAAGAGGCAGGGATTGGCTACACCTTC
CASSKEAGIGYTF
>TRBJ1-6|few|TRBV7-2|-
TGTGCCAGCAGCTTAGAGGGGGAAACTAATTCACCCCTCCACTTT
CASSLEGETNSPLHF
>TRBJ2-2|-|TRBV5-4|-
TGTGCCAGCAGCTGGGGGGTGGTCCGAGGCACCGGGGAGCTGTTTTTT
CASSWGVVRGTGELFF
>TRBJ1-1|-|TRBV11-2|-
TGTGCCAGCAGCTTAACAGTAACCAACACTGAAGCTTTCTTT
CASSLTVTNTEAFF
>TRBJ1-6|many|TRBV6-5|TRBD1
TGTGCCAGCAGCAGCGAGACAGGGGCGACTTCACCCCTCCACTTT
CASSSETGATSPLHF
>TRBJ2-5|-|TRBV7-9|-
TGTGCCAGCAGCTTAACGGGGACTCAAGAGACCCAGTACTTC
CASSLTGTQETQYF
>TRBJ1-1|-|TRBV3-1/TRBV3-2|TRBD1
TGTGCCAGCAGCCGACAGGGGGCTAGGCGCGCTGAAGCTTTCTTT
CASSRQGARRAEAFF
>TRBJ2-7|-|TRBV10-3|-
TGTGCCATCAGTGAGCCGTGGACAGAAGTAGGGGCCTACGAGCAGTACTTC
CAISEPWTEVGAYEQYF
>TRBJ1-1|few|TRBV7-9|-
TGTGCCAGCAGCTTATTTACAGGTTTGAGGGGGACTGAAGCTTTCTTT
CASSLFTGLRGTEAFF
>TRBJ2-5|few|TRBV9|-
TGTGCCAGCAGCGTAAGCTGGAGCTTCCAAGAGACCCAGTACTTC
CASSVSWSFQETQYF
>TRBJ2-5|-|TRBV9|-
TGTGCCAGCAGCGTAGGGGTAGCGGATCAAGAGACCCAGTACTTC
CASSVGVADQETQYF
>TRBJ2-2|-|TRBV28|-
TGTGCCAGCAGTTCCACAGGGAACACCGGGGAGCTGTTTTTT
CASSSTGNTGELFF
>TRBJ2-3|-|TRBV5-1|TRBD2
TGCGCCAGCAGCTTGAGTCGGGGGGGCACAGATACGCAGTATTTT
CASSLSRGGTDTQYF
>TRBJ1-1|-|TRBV2|-
TGTGCCAGCAGTAGGCAGGGGAGTCTGAACACTGAAGCTTTCTTT
CASSRQGSLNTEAFF
>TRBJ1-1|-|TRBV6-6|TRBD1
TGTGCCAGCAGAGGGCAGGGGGCCGGCACTGAAGCTTTCTTT
CASRGQGAGTEAFF
>TRBJ1-3|-|TRBV2|-
TGTGCCAGCAGGGGGATTATGGGACTGATCTCTGGAAACACCATATATTTT
CASRGIMGLISGNTIYF
>TRBJ1-6|few|TRBV27|-
TGTGCCAGCAGTATACAGGGCCCGGCGTATAATTCACCCCTCCACTTT
CASSIQGPAYNSPLHF
>TRBJ2-3|-|TRBV18|-
TGTGCCAGCTCACAAAGGAGTGTTAGCACAGATACGCAGTATTTT
CASSQRSVSTDTQYF
>TRBJ2-1|-|TRBV7-6|TRBD2
TGTGCCAGCAGCCGGACTAGGACCGAGGGGGAGCAGTTCTTC
CASSRTRTEGEQFF
>TRBJ1-1|-|TRBV12-3/TRBV12-4|-
TGTGCCAGCGGGTTCCAGGGCCTGGCTGAAGCTTTCTTT
CASGFQGLAEAFF
>TRBJ2-1|-|TRBV25-1|-
TGTGCCAGCAGGGGGTACAGCGGAACCTACAATGAGCAGTTCTTC
CASRGYSGTYNEQFF
>TRBJ2-1|-|TRBV5-4|TRBD2
TGTGCCAGCAGCTTAACCGGGGGGAGGAATGAGCAGTTCTTC
CASSLTGGRNEQFF
>TRBJ2-7|-|TRBV30|-
TGTGCCTGGTCCTTCACCGGGACTTACTCCGGGGAGCAGTACTTC
CAWSFTGTYSGEQYF